This is a list of T cell receptor beta chains from one sample in a study of T cell clonotyping in hematopoietic cell transplantation. Only in-frame clones appear in the TCRdb table, and some are missing; sequencing was by immunoSEQ multiplex PCR. The data show approximately 27,000 clones, 93% seen once. Specimen: peripheral blood mononuclear cells, collected before stem cell transplant. The receptors were sampled from a man in his fifties or sixties with acute myeloid leukemia. Some clones in this sample may be carry-over from other donors' samples. CDR3s include the opening cysteine and the closing phenylalanine or tryptophan. Each record gives: clone size, J gene, V gene, D gene, CDR3 DNA, CDR3 protein. A D gene is named only where the DNA matches it firmly. Part of the rows lack a size; the others show once, few, many or a class for expanded clones.

size: -; J: TRBJ2-1; V: TRBV19; D: -; DNA: TGTGCCAGTAGTATTAACCCAGCGACAACCTACAATGAGCAGTTCTTC; CDR3: CASSINPATTYNEQFF
size: once; J: TRBJ2-5; V: TRBV27; D: -; DNA: TGTGCCAGCAGTTCGCCGAATAGGGGTCAAGAGACCCAGTACTTC; CDR3: CASSSPNRGQETQYF
size: -; J: TRBJ1-2; V: TRBV6-5; D: -; DNA: TGTGCCAGCAGTAGTGTACAGGGAAACGGCTACACCTTC; CDR3: CASSSVQGNGYTF
size: -; J: TRBJ1-1; V: TRBV5-8; D: TRBD1; DNA: TGTGCCAGCAGCTTCCTACAGGGGGCGGGGAACACTGAAGCTTTCTTT; CDR3: CASSFLQGAGNTEAFF
size: -; J: TRBJ2-3; V: TRBV2; D: -; DNA: TGTGCCAGCTCCCAAGGGGGAACGACAGATACGCAGTATTTT; CDR3: CASSQGGTTDTQYF
size: -; J: TRBJ1-1; V: TRBV11-2; D: -; DNA: TGTGCCAGCAGCGTCGCCCGGCAGGGTTACACTGAAGCTTTCTTT; CDR3: CASSVARQGYTEAFF
size: -; J: TRBJ2-7; V: TRBV25-1; D: -; DNA: TGTGCCAGCAGTGTTTACAGCTCCTACGAGCAGTACTTC; CDR3: CASSVYSSYEQYF
size: -; J: TRBJ2-2; V: TRBV15; D: -; DNA: TGTGCCACCAGCAGAGTGAAGGGAGATGGCGGGGAGCTGTTTTTT; CDR3: CATSRVKGDGGELFF
size: -; J: TRBJ1-4; V: TRBV1; D: -; DNA: TGCACCAGCAGCCAAGCCGGTGGTCAGGAGAGGAATGAAAAACTGTTTTTT; CDR3: CTSSQAGGQERNEKLFF
size: -; J: TRBJ2-6; V: TRBV25-1; D: -; DNA: TGTGCCAGCAGTGAATCGGGCTCAACCTACTCTGGGGCCAACGTCCTGACTTTC; CDR3: CASSESGSTYSGANVLTF
size: -; J: TRBJ2-6; V: TRBV5-5; D: TRBD2; DNA: TGTGCCAGCAGCTTGGATGCGACTAGCCCTGTCGGGGCCAACGTCCTGACTTTC; CDR3: CASSLDATSPVGANVLTF
size: -; J: TRBJ2-5; V: TRBV9; D: TRBD2; DNA: TGTGCCAGCAGCGTGGGACTAGCGGGAAAAGAGACCCAGTACTTC; CDR3: CASSVGLAGKETQYF
size: -; J: TRBJ1-2; V: TRBV11-2; D: -; DNA: TGTGCCAGCAGCTTAGAACGGCACTATGGCTACACCTTC; CDR3: CASSLERHYGYTF
size: -; J: TRBJ1-1; V: TRBV30; D: -; DNA: TGTGCCTACGGGCATGGCACTGAAGCTTTCTTT; CDR3: CAYGHGTEAFF
size: once; J: TRBJ2-1; V: TRBV6-1; D: TRBD2; DNA: TGTGCCAGCAGGGAGGCAGCGGGGCACAATGAGCAGTTCTTC; CDR3: CASREAAGHNEQFF
size: -; J: TRBJ1-5; V: TRBV2; D: TRBD1; DNA: TGTGCCAGCAGTGGCGGGACAGGACGCCAGCCCCAGCATTTT; CDR3: CASSGGTGRQPQHF
size: -; J: TRBJ1-6; V: TRBV10-3; D: TRBD1; DNA: TGTGCCATCAGCTCAGACAGGGGGGGATCACCCCTCCACTTT; CDR3: CAISSDRGGSPLHF